The next 2 T cell receptor beta chains were all read from a single sample in a study of early T cells in non-severe SARS-CoV-2 infection. TCRdb used MiXCR to reprocess the 5' RACE reads, holding one entry per CDR3 protein. Seen here are tens of thousands of distinct CDR3 sequences, roughly 15% observed once, and the top ten hold around 5%. The starting material was whole blood, obtained at baseline. The receptors stem from an adult who was a healthcare worker with PCR-confirmed SARS-CoV-2 infection or an uninfected control (not recorded which).

V is TRBV7-8 and J is TRBJ2-7; a weak D match, TRBD1 (5 bases). The CDR3 has 17 amino acids. With 6 bases removed from V and 6 bases from J, the gap between germline ends came to 27 bases. The germline V gene encodes CDR1 SGHVS and CDR2 FQNEAQ. CDR3 nucleotide sequence: TGTGCCAGCAGTCTCTTAGGTGGGGCAGTCATTTCGGGCGAGCAGTACTTC. Protein sequence: CASSLLGGAVISGEQYF.

This clonotype was recorded many times. The rearrangement links TRBV28 to TRBJ2-5; the D gene is possibly TRBD1 (6 bases). This CDR3 has 16 amino acids. From germline, CDR1 is MDHEN and CDR2 SYDVKM. V was cut by 5 bases and J by 5 bases, with 21 bases left in between. CDR3 in amino acids: CASSGGMASGGETQYF. CDR3 bases: TGTGCCAGCAGTGGAGGAATGGCCTCTGGGGGCGAGACCCAGTACTTC. Together with reference TRBV28 and TRBJ2-5, the CDR3 gives the full variable domain: DVKVTQSSRYLVKRTGEKVFLECVQDMDHENMFWYRQDPGLGLRLIYFSYDVKMKEKGDIPEGYSVSREKKERFSLILESASTNQTSMYLCASSGGMASGGETQYFGPGTRLLVL.